Described below is a single T cell receptor beta chain sequence and its context. No antigen is known for it. The source of the sample is a study of shared clonotypes between healthy human individuals. At the level of the study: Aged 18 to 49, the donors were two women and a few men. General study findings and limits: Deeper or shallower sequencing was expected to change how clonotypes are shared among donors.

Replicate PCRs for unsorted PBMC used roughly 320 ng DNA (about 30,000 T cell genomes). Original processing notes: ImmunoSEQ output lacked quality scores and full-length reads, limiting matched filtering. The data were produced by immunoSEQ multiplex PCR, yet TCRdb's version contains in-frame clones alone and is incomplete. Clonal size and the V and J genes are those of that table, whereas D and trimming came from the DNA. This sample yields about 560,000 clones, of which 70% to 80% are seen a single time; 12% belongs to the top ten. CDR1 SGHNT and CDR2 YYREEE come from the germline V gene (reference sequence). This CDR3 region has 15 residues. With V trimmed by 1 base and J by 3 bases, 6 bases remained unmatched.

V is TRBV5-4 and J is TRBJ2-7; 8 positions agree with TRBD2. Sequencing was done on a sample of PBMCs. This TCR was recovered from a woman in her forties in good health. Some clones in this sample may be carry-over from other donors' samples. Here the CDR3 DNA reads TGTGCCAGCAGCTTGCCGGGACTAGGGGACTACGAGCAGTACTTC. It specifies CASSLPGLGDYEQYF.